This entry concerns a single T cell receptor (beta chain). As originally analysed: Quantification of nucleated cells was approximated via reference gene primer amplification. This table comes from immunoSEQ multiplex PCR, and its TCRdb copy is limited to in-frame clones, with some not included. V, J and clone size were drawn from that table, and D and trimming were deduced from the DNA. Here the sample spans 250,000 to 350,000 clones, about nine tenths being singletons. These data come from a study of blood T cell repertoires in COVID-19. The wider study: COVID-19 samples collected from the United States, Italy and Spain covered acute and convalescent phases. PBMCs, B-cell-depleted T cells, or T cells were the source of the cDNA or gDNA that made up the material.

Germline CDR1 reads SEHNR; CDR2 reads FQNEAQ (reference sequence). V was pared by 0 bases and J by 5 bases, with 16 bases between. This CDR3 is built from 16 residues. The TCR sequence derives from a man between 18 and 35 years old with active or convalescent COVID-19. The chain carries TRBV7-9 and TRBJ1-1; D is undetermined. What was sequenced was peripheral blood. In nucleotides, the CDR3 is TGTGCCAGCAGCTTAGCGGAAGGAGTAAGCTGGACTGAAGCTTTCTTT. Its translation is CASSLAEGVSWTEAFF.